This TCR beta chain was captured by sequencing in a study of blood T cell repertoires in COVID-19 (dated by TCRdb to 2019 to 2021). In terms of the full investigation: Collaborator samples came from the United States, Italy and Spain and covered acute and convalescent phases of COVID-19. Where available, HLA class I and class II types were taken from metadata supplied by the sample provider and were not determined by assay-based typing. The samples were drawn from two sources: the first 160 participants of the ongoing ImmuneRACE study, and fewer than 1,500 subjects contributed by 6 global collaborators. Subjects who had been exposed to COVID-19, were actively infected with it, or had recovered from it provided the deeply sampled blood TCRbeta repertoires that made up the dataset. The material from the prospective study consisted of cDNA or gDNA derived from T cells, B-cell-depleted T cells, or PBMCs. The repertoires were made available in a free public database intended to serve as a resource for research on the immune response to SARS-CoV-2. A de-identified subject ID, COVID-19 status, age in years and sex were almost always included in the sample metadata. Study-wide conclusions, independent of this receptor: How much clinical and demographic metadata was included differed by source and by participant, and the metadata was provided uncurated.

The germline V gene (reference sequence) supplies CDR1 LNHDA and CDR2 SQIVND. For this chain, trimming is 2 bases at the V end and 2 bases at the J end, and the number of junction bases without a gene match is 2. The CDR3 has 14 amino acids, counting the end cysteine and phenylalanine. The only DNA kept is the CDR3, 42 bases in frame from the first base. As regards this clone: The clone's antigen remains unknown. No clone much larger than this one lies a single base away; base qualities are absent.

Whole blood was collected in K2EDTA tubes by collaborating institutions according to the institutions' own protocols. For TCRbeta analysis, collaborators shipped samples in one of three forms: frozen whole blood, isolated PBMCs, or DNA extracted from either of those sample types. TCRbeta CDR3 regions were amplified from genomic DNA by means of the immunoSEQ Assay, a bias-controlled multiplex PCR. The authors processed their data as follows. The number of nucleated cells in each sample was estimated by amplification of reference gene primers within the assay. To quantify the absolute abundance of each unique TCRbeta CDR3 rearrangement, sequence reads were collapsed and filtered. For each sample, productive Simpson clonality was calculated as the square root of Simpson's diversity index over productive rearrangements. TCRdb obtained this table from immuneACCESS and retained in-frame rearrangements with V and J assigned. These tables miss some clones; where compared with another copy, unresolved V genes account for less than half of the shortfall, and the remainder is unexplained. V, J and clone size derive from that table, while D and trimming were established from the DNA sequence. In this sample the table shows 100,000 to 150,000 clones, just under 90% of which occur a single time. Approximately 2% of the sample belongs to the ten largest clones.

Source material: peripheral blood. The sequence was collected from a woman aged 45-65 years with acute or convalescent COVID-19. This chain joins TRBV19 to TRBJ1-2, with 7 central nucleotides matching TRBD1. The bases read TGTGCCAGTAGTATAACAGGGGTCAACTATGGCTACACCTTC. This translates into CASSITGVNYGYTF.